The clone carrying this T cell receptor (beta chain) was detected a few times. At the DNA level, this CDR3 is encoded by other sequences in the same sample as well. The CDR3 is 13 residues long. The V end was cut by 4 bases, the J end by 1 base, with 7 bases between. Germline V CDR1 and CDR2: SNHLY, FYNNEI. Profiled with immunoSEQ multiplex PCR; TCRdb holds only in-frame clones, not every one. There are 140,000 to 150,000 clones in the sample; roughly 76% occur only once, and 7% to 10% lies in the top ten. The record originates from a study of blood T cell repertoires in COVID-19. The sequenced material came from peripheral blood. This clonotype was obtained from a human donor with acute or convalescent COVID-19. The donor label of this sample is uncertain. This chain connects TRBV2 to TRBJ1-1; no firm D call. The CDR3 nucleotides read TGTGCCAGCAGTGTTCAGGCGAACACTGAAGCTTTCTTT. It codes for CASSVQANTEAFF.